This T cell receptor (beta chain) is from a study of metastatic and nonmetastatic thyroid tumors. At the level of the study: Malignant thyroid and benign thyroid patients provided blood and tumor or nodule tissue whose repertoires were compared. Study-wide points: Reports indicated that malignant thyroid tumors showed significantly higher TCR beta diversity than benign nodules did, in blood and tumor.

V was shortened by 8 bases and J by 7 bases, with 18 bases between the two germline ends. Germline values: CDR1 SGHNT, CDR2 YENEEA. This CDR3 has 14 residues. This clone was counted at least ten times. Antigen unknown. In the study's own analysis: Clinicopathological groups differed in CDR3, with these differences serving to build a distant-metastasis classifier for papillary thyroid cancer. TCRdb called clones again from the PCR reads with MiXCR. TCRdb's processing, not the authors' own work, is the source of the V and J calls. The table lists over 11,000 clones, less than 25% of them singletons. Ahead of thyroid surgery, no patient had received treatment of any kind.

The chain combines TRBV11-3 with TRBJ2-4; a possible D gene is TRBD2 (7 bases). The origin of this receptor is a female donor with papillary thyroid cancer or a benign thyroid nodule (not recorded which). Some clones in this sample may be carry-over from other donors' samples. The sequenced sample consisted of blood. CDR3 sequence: CASGTRGGGNIQYF. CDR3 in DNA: TGTGCCAGCGGAACCAGGGGAGGGGGGAACATTCAGTACTTC.